What follows are 21 T cell receptor beta chains derived from one specimen sequenced in a study of cytomegalovirus exposure and HLA in healthy donors. The PCR contained 60 Vbeta and 13 Jbeta primers. Here immunoSEQ multiplex PCR was the method, and the copy in TCRdb shows in-frame clones only, minus some. The sample lists fewer than 150,000 clones, approximately 79% occurring once. Input material: PBMCs. Receptors originate from a man in his forties in good health and CMV-seropositive.

This clone has just a few counts. The chain employs TRBV5-1 and TRBJ2-7; D possibly corresponds to TRBD2 (5 bases). The CDR3 has 15 amino acids. The V end was cut by 0 bases, the J end by 0 bases, with 10 bases between. The V gene's germline CDR1 is SGHRS and CDR2 YFSETQ. DNA for the CDR3: TGCGCCAGCAGCTTGGCCCGAGGGTTCTCCTACGAGCAGTACTTC. Translated: CASSLARGFSYEQYF.

This clone has only a few counts. The chain carries TRBV21-1 and TRBJ2-3; no DNA check was done on the table's D call, TRBD2. TRBV21-1 is given as a pseudogene. This CDR3 contains 16 residues. The CDR3 spells CASSKGRKRETDTQYF. The CDR3 coding sequence is TGTGCCAGCAGCAAAGGGCGCAAGCGGGAGACAGATACGCAGTATTTT.

The chain joins TRBV18 to TRBJ2-3; 9 bases map to TRBD2. Germline values: CDR1 KGHSH, CDR2 LQKENI. V shed 4 bases and J 0 bases; nucleotides not matched to a gene: 8. The CDR3 has 17 residues. This CDR3 reads CASSRAGGFPSTDTQYF. The CDR3 DNA reads as TGTGCCAGCTCACGTGCGGGAGGGTTTCCGAGCACAGATACGCAGTATTTT.

CDR3: CASSQALPSGLLYEQYF. The CDR3 DNA follows: TGTGCCAGCAGCCAAGCCCTCCCTAGCGGGTTACTCTACGAGCAGTACTTC. This chain uses TRBV4-2 with TRBJ2-7; 8 positions agree with TRBD2. This CDR3 region has 17 residues. With V trimmed by 1 base and J by 3 bases, 11 bases remained unmatched. Germline V gene sequence: CDR1 LGHNA, CDR2 YNFKEQ.

This clone was observed a few times. The J gene is TRBJ1-5, the V gene TRBV19; D gene uncertain. Germline CDR1 LNHDA, CDR2 SQIVND (reference sequence). V gave up 3 bases and J gave up 0 bases, with 15 bases separating them. The CDR3 is made up of 17 amino acids. This CDR3 reads CASSMPEGVYSNQPQHF. For the CDR3, the DNA is TGTGCCAGTAGTATGCCGGAAGGAGTGTATAGCAATCAGCCCCAGCATTTT. Full variable domain (missing parts from reference TRBV19 and TRBJ1-5): DGGITQSPKYLFRKEGQNVTLSCEQNLNHDAMYWYRQDPGQGLRLIYYSQIVNDFQKGDIAEGYSVSREKKESFPLTVTSAQKNPTAFYLCASSMPEGVYSNQPQHFGDGTRLSIL.

V gene TRBV11-2 combines with J gene TRBJ2-1, with unresolved D. V lost 2 bases, J lost 0 bases, and 14 bases lay in between. The CDR3 has 17 residues. Germline CDR1 is SGHAT and CDR2 is FQNNGV. The CDR3 DNA is TGTGCCAGCAGCTTATACGGCGGTCCCTACTCCTACAATGAGCAGTTCTTC. It specifies CASSLYGGPYSYNEQFF.

J is TRBJ2-1 and V is TRBV10-1, with TRBD2 matching over 15 bases. V was clipped by 4 bases and J by 3 bases; unmatched bases: 4. CDR3 size: 17 residues. CDR1 WNHNN and CDR2 SYGVQD come from the germline V gene (reference sequence). As DNA, the CDR3 is TGCGCCAGCAGTGGGACTAGCGGGAGGGCCGACTACAATGAGCAGTTCTTC. This gives the protein CASSGTSGRADYNEQFF.

CDR3 DNA: TGTGCCAGCAGCGGTCGACTAGCGGGAGGCTCTAGGGACATTCAGTACTTC. It translates to CASSGRLAGGSRDIQYF. V is TRBV11-1 and J is TRBJ2-4, with TRBD2 matching 13 bases. Looked up from germline, CDR1 is SGHAT and CDR2 is FQDESV (reference sequence). Trimming took 5 bases from V and 8 from J; bases not matched to a gene: 12. The CDR3 runs to 17 residues.

Only a few counts were recorded for this clone. The chain recombines TRBV19 with TRBJ1-5; 7 bases map to TRBD1. With V trimmed by 6 bases and J by 5 bases, 1 base remained unmatched. This CDR3 has 12 residues. Germline-derived CDR1 and CDR2 are LNHDA and SQIVND (reference sequence). The DNA for the CDR3 is TGTGCCAGTAGCACAGGGGATCAGCCCCAGCATTTT. Amino acids: CASSTGDQPQHF.

The chain carries TRBV6-5 and TRBJ2-7; D is unclear. V gave up 6 bases and J gave up 0 bases, with 3 bases separating them. Germline V gene sequence: CDR1 MNHEY, CDR2 SVGAGI. CDR3 size: 11 residues. Here the CDR3 reads CASRSSYEQYF. CDR3 nucleotide sequence: TGTGCCAGCAGGAGCTCCTACGAGCAGTACTTC.

To note about this clone: One end of the junction varies from germline; a read error may be responsible. The V gene is TRBV7-9, the J gene TRBJ1-2; 7 bases line up with TRBD1. The germline V gene encodes CDR1 SEHNR and CDR2 FQNEAQ (reference sequence). The CDR3 totals 16 residues. CDR3 sequence reads: CSSSQVWRQGVGGYTF. DNA for the CDR3: TGTTCCAGCAGCCAGGTGTGGCGACAGGGAGTAGGTGGCTACACCTTC.

This clone was counted once. The gene calls are TRBV15 and TRBJ2-7, with 10 positions matching TRBD2. J was trimmed by 5 bases and V by 1 base; bases with no gene match: 8. Germline V gene sequence: CDR1 LNHNV, CDR2 YYDKDF (reference sequence). The length of the CDR3 is 16 residues. Written as DNA, the CDR3 is TGTGCCACCAGCAGAGGGGTGAGCGGGAGGGCCCACGAGCAGTACTTC. It codes for CATSRGVSGRAHEQYF.

The chain joins TRBV10-3 to TRBJ2-7; D gene uncertain. The V end was cut by 2 bases, the J end by 9 bases, with 11 bases between. The CDR3 contains 12 residues. Per the germline V gene, CDR1 is ENHRY and CDR2 is SYGVKD. CDR3 amino acids: CAISERSSVQYF. The CDR3 coding sequence is TGTGCCATCAGTGAGAGAAGCTCGGTGCAGTACTTC.

The rearrangement uses TRBV5-1 and TRBJ2-3, with TRBD2 as a possible D gene (6 bases). This CDR3 is 14 amino acids long. CDR1 is SGHRS, CDR2 YFSETQ, per germline. Trimming stripped 3 bases from V and 6 bases from J, with 14 bases between. CDR3 in amino acids: CASSSGVGRDTQYF. CDR3 in DNA: TGCGCCAGCAGCTCGGGAGTGGGGCGTGATACGCAGTATTTT.

This rearrangement joins TRBV27 to TRBJ1-1, with D unclear. Germline CDR1 MNHEY, CDR2 SMNVEV (reference sequence). V lost 3 bases, J lost 5 bases, and 13 bases lay in between. CDR3 size: 14 residues. For the CDR3, the DNA is TGTGCCAGCAGTTTGACTGGGAGTTGGACTGAAGCTTTCTTT. As protein: CASSLTGSWTEAFF.

This clone was seen more than once but under ten times. V usage is TRBV5-1 and J usage is TRBJ1-5; perhaps TRBD1 as D (6 bases). Trimming left V 2 bases short and J 2 bases short, with 8 bases between. CDR3 length equals 14 residues. Germline-derived CDR1 and CDR2 are SGHRS and YFSETQ. CDR3 sequence: CASSFAGGNQPQHF. For the CDR3, the DNA is TGCGCCAGCAGCTTCGCAGGGGGCAATCAGCCCCAGCATTTT.

The chain combines TRBV7-5 with TRBJ1-4. TRBV7-5 is deemed a pseudogene. This CDR3 is built from 16 residues. The DNA of the CDR3 is TGTGTCAGAAGCGCCCCGACATTTGGGAGTAATGAAAAACTGTTTTTT. Translated, it gives CVRSAPTFGSNEKLFF.

A word on this clone: One junction end does not reproduce the germline sequence, and a read error may be involved. This rearrangement joins TRBV19 to TRBJ1-2, with 7 bases that match TRBD1. The CDR3 runs to 14 residues. CDR1 and CDR2 (germline): LNHDA, SQIVND (reference sequence). CDR3 bases: TGTGCCAGTAGTGTGGAGGGGGCTAACTACGGCTACACCTTC. This encodes CASSVEGANYGYTF.

This clone was detected a few times. The chain links TRBV28 to TRBJ1-1; D gene uncertain. The CDR3 length is 14 residues. V was pared by 3 bases and J by 0 bases, with 8 bases between. Germline V lookup: CDR1 MDHEN, CDR2 SYDVKM. Here the CDR3 reads CASSFGFLNTEAFF. The CDR3 DNA reads TGTGCCAGCAGTTTTGGCTTTCTGAACACTGAAGCTTTCTTT.

The V and J genes are TRBV7-9 and TRBJ1-3; the D is unclear. The CDR3 loop spans 13 amino acids. The germline CDR1 and CDR2 sequences are SEHNR and FQNEAQ (reference sequence). V lost 8 bases, J lost 4 bases, and 12 bases lay in between. The CDR3 region is CASRLLRGNTIYF. The CDR3 DNA reads TGTGCCAGCCGGCTTCTGAGGGGAAACACCATATATTTT.

The chain joins TRBV10-2 to TRBJ2-7; tentative D call: TRBD1 (6 bases). V lost 6 bases and J 3 bases, leaving 9 bases between the germline ends. This CDR3 has 12 amino acids. CDR1 WSHSY and CDR2 SAAADI come from the germline V gene. The chain's CDR3 is CASSPTGYEQYF. CDR3 bases: TGCGCCAGCAGCCCGACAGGCTACGAGCAGTACTTC.